One sample yielded the 28 T cell receptor beta chains listed below, sequenced in a study of Ad26.COV2.S vaccination and SARS-CoV-2 variants. The assay was immunoSEQ multiplex PCR, and TCRdb's table has in-frame clones only and misses some. The sample records approximately 360,000 clones, approximately 83% being singletons. The treatment: around 19 received Ad26.COV2.S at low or high dose, single or two shots; 5 received placebo; per-sample allocation not given. Samples were taken on day 63 after the first vaccine or placebo injection. The material was peripheral blood, obtained in a trial of Ad26.COV2.S vaccine versus placebo. The receptor source for this set is a person aged 18-60 years who received the Ad26.COV2.S COVID-19 vaccine or a placebo.

The CDR3 loop is CASSFNRGNQPQHF. The CDR3 region has the DNA TGTGCCAGCAGCTTCAACAGGGGCAATCAGCCCCAGCATTTT. The J gene is TRBJ1-5, the V gene TRBV7-8, with D maybe TRBD1 (6 bases). The CDR3 contains 14 residues. V shed 3 bases and J shed 2 bases, with 8 bases lying between them. Per the germline V gene, CDR1 is SGHVS and CDR2 is FQNEAQ.

This clone was seen a few times. The chain recombines TRBV5-4 with TRBJ1-6, with TRBD1 matching over 10 bases. Germline V gene lookup returns CDR1 SGHNT and CDR2 YYREEE (reference sequence). V trimming: 2 bases; J trimming: 10 bases; junction bases outside the gene matches: 6. CDR3 length: 15 residues. CDR3 bases: TGTGCCAGCAGCTTCCGAGGACAGGGGGGATCACCCCTCCACTTT. Translated: CASSFRGQGGSPLHF. The whole variable domain, filled in from reference TRBV5-4 and TRBJ1-6, reads ETGVTQSPTHLIKTRGQQVTLRCSSQSGHNTVSWYQQALGQGPQFIFQYYREEENGRGNFPPRFSGLQFPNYSSELNVNALELDDSALYLCASSFRGQGGSPLHFGNGTRLTVT.

The chain joins TRBV7-2 to TRBJ1-2, with 9 bases identical to TRBD1. The trim removed 1 base at V and 3 bases at J, leaving 3 bases unmatched. Germline V gene data show CDR1 as SGHTA and CDR2 as FQGNSA. This CDR3 spans 15 amino acids. CDR3 nucleotide sequence: TGTGCCAGCAGCTTAGAGGGACAGGGCTACTATGGCTACACCTTC. Amino acid sequence: CASSLEGQGYYGYTF.

The gene calls are TRBV11-1 and TRBJ2-5; D remains unclear. The germline gives CDR1 SGHAT, CDR2 FQDESV (reference sequence). The V gene lost 5 bases and the J gene lost 4 bases, with 14 bases spanning the gap. The CDR3 covers 14 residues. Here the CDR3 DNA reads TGTGCCAGCAGCCGGTCCGGAAGTGGAGAGACCCAGTACTTC. Translation gives CASSRSGSGETQYF.

This sequence joins TRBV7-9 and TRBJ2-3, with 8 bases that match TRBD1. Germline CDR1 reads SEHNR; CDR2 reads FQNEAQ (reference sequence). The CDR3 is 15 amino acids. The V gene end was trimmed by 5 bases and the J gene end by 1 base; junction bases not matched to a gene: 5. CDR3 nucleotide sequence: TGTGCCAGCAGCCCAGGGGGCTGGGGCACAGATACGCAGTATTTT. Translation: CASSPGGWGTDTQYF. The entire variable domain, with the rest obtained from reference TRBV7-9 and TRBJ2-3, is as follows: DTGVSQNPRHKITKRGQNVTFRCDPISEHNRLYWYRQTLGQGPEFLTYFQNEAQLEKSRLLSDRFSAERPKGSFSTLEIQRTEQGDSAMYLCASSPGGWGTDTQYFGPGTRLTVL.

The chain is built from TRBV20-1 and TRBJ2-1; 7 nucleotides align to TRBD2. The CDR3 loop spans 11 amino acids. The V and J ends lost 3 bases and 11 bases, in that order; junction bases with no gene match: 4. The germline V gene encodes CDR1 DFQATT and CDR2 SNEGSKA (reference sequence). The CDR3 here is CSASKRGKQFF. CDR3 coding DNA: TGCAGTGCTAGCAAGCGGGGAAAGCAGTTCTTC.

The gene calls are TRBV11-3 and TRBJ2-7; D is undetermined. CDR1 and CDR2 (germline): SGHNT, YENEEA. V was trimmed by 0 bases and J by 6 bases, leaving 6 bases between them. This CDR3 has 12 amino acids. This CDR3 reads CASSLDRFEQYF. As DNA, the CDR3 is TGTGCCAGCAGCTTAGATCGGTTCGAGCAGTACTTC. Complete variable domain (other parts from reference TRBV11-3 and TRBJ2-7): EAGVVQSPRYKIIEKKQPVAFWCNPISGHNTLYWYLQNLGQGPELLIRYENEEAVDDSQLPKDRFSAERLKGVDSTLKIQPAELGDSAVYLCASSLDRFEQYFGPGTRLTVT.

This clone has more than one count but fewer than ten. The genes are TRBV7-9 and TRBJ1-3; no definite D call. The CDR3 totals 13 residues. Trimming cost V 1 base and J 3 bases, with 4 bases left between them. Germline loops: CDR1 SEHNR, CDR2 FQNEAQ (reference sequence). The CDR3 DNA reads TGTGCCAGCAGCTTAGAGGTTGGAAACACCATATATTTT. It is translated as CASSLEVGNTIYF.

V gene TRBV19 combines with J gene TRBJ1-2; D remains ambiguous. Trimming left V 3 bases short and J 5 bases short, with 10 bases between. The CDR3 runs 13 residues. CDR1 is LNHDA, CDR2 SQIVND, per germline (reference sequence). The chain's CDR3 is CASSIGLTYGYTF. CDR3 nucleotides: TGTGCCAGTAGTATTGGTCTCACTTATGGCTACACCTTC.

The CDR3 bases are TGTGCCAGCAGGGGTCTTCGGAGCACTGAAGCTTTCTTT. Amino acid sequence: CASRGLRSTEAFF. This sequence joins TRBV12-3 or TRBV12-4 and TRBJ1-1; D not resolved. The CDR3 has 13 residues. Trimming shortened V by 6 bases and J by 4 bases, and 12 bases separated the two germline ends.

The chain combines TRBV12-3 or TRBV12-4 with TRBJ1-2; perhaps TRBD1 as D (6 bases). Deletions cut 7 bases from V and 14 bases from J, with 20 bases between. The CDR3 covers 12 residues. DNA for the CDR3: TGTGCCAGCACCCCCGGGGGCACGGCAGAAACCTTC. Protein sequence: CASTPGGTAETF.

The chain links TRBV11-1 to TRBJ2-7; tentative D call: TRBD1 (5 bases). V was trimmed by 4 bases and J by 0 bases, leaving 10 bases between them. CDR1 and CDR2 (germline): SGHAT, FQDESV (reference sequence). The CDR3 length is 14 residues. CDR3 loop: CASSSSGSSYEQYF. The CDR3, as DNA: TGTGCCAGCAGCTCTTCAGGGTCCTCCTACGAGCAGTACTTC. Full variable domain (missing parts from reference TRBV11-1 and TRBJ2-7): EAEVAQSPRYKITEKSQAVAFWCDPISGHATLYWYRQILGQGPELLVQFQDESVVDDSQLPKDRFSAERLKGVDSTLKIQPAELGDSAMYLCASSSSGSSYEQYFGPGTRLTVT.

The table lists this clone with a few counts. The V call is TRBV10-2, the J call TRBJ2-1; 13 positions match TRBD2. Per the germline V gene, CDR1 is WSHSY and CDR2 is SAAADI. This CDR3 comprises 16 residues. After removal of 1 base from V and 10 bases from J, the junction contained 7 bases not matched to a gene. The CDR3: CASSEWGTSGTSEQFF. DNA for the CDR3: TGCGCCAGCAGTGAGTGGGGGACTAGCGGGACAAGCGAGCAGTTCTTC.

The J gene is TRBJ2-5, the V gene TRBV7-6; maybe TRBD1 (6 bases). CDR3 length equals 18 residues. The V gene lost 5 bases and the J gene lost 0 bases, with 22 bases spanning the gap. The germline CDR1 and CDR2 sequences are SGHVS and FNYEAQ. The CDR3 DNA follows: TGTGCCAGCAGCAATACCTTGGGGGCGGCGGGCCACCAAGAGACCCAGTACTTC. Translation gives CASSNTLGAAGHQETQYF.

The chain links TRBV11-3 to TRBJ1-1; perhaps TRBD1 as D (5 bases). Trimming removed 1 base at V and 3 bases at J, with 9 bases between. The CDR3 has 14 residues. Germline V gene data show CDR1 as SGHNT and CDR2 as YENEEA. CDR3 bases: TGTGCCAGCAGCTTAGCCGGGGCGTACACTGAAGCTTTCTTT. It yields the protein CASSLAGAYTEAFF.

This clone showed up just once. V and J are TRBV4-3 and TRBJ1-4; TRBD1 matches 9 bases. The CDR3 totals 18 residues. V was clipped by 0 bases and J by 3 bases; unmatched bases: 8. The germline V gene has CDR1 LGHNA and CDR2 YSLEER. The CDR3 reads CASSQEYLRDRANEKLFF. The CDR3 bases are TGCGCCAGCAGCCAAGAATATTTAAGGGACAGGGCTAATGAAAAACTGTTTTTT.

CDR3 sequence: CASSQVGQTSSRYTF. The CDR3 DNA sequence: TGTGCCAGCAGCCAAGTAGGGCAGACCAGTAGTCGCTACACCTTC. The V gene is TRBV4-2, the J gene TRBJ1-2; no reliable D call. The ends were cut back, 1 base at V and 9 bases at J, with 18 bases in the middle. The CDR3 length is 15 residues. Germline CDR1 is LGHNA and CDR2 is YNFKEQ.

V usage is TRBV14 and J usage is TRBJ1-3; D ambiguous. Trimming took 1 base from V and 1 from J, leaving 11 bases between them. CDR1 is SGHDN, CDR2 FVKESK, per germline. The CDR3 loop spans 16 amino acids. This CDR3 reads CASSQVTNPSGNTIYF. Here the CDR3 DNA reads TGTGCCAGCAGCCAAGTAACAAACCCATCTGGAAACACCATATATTTT. Variable domain in full (rest from reference TRBV14 and TRBJ1-3): EAGVTQFPSHSVIEKGQTVTLRCDPISGHDNLYWYRRVMGKEIKFLLHFVKESKQDESGMPNNRFLAERTGGTYSTLKVQPAELEDSGVYFCASSQVTNPSGNTIYFGEGSWLTVV.

This clone has a single count. The chain joins TRBV11-3 to TRBJ2-5; 7 nucleotides match TRBD1. V dropped 5 bases and J dropped 4; count of bases not matched to a gene: 10. The CDR3 is 15 amino acids. The germline CDR1 and CDR2 sequences are SGHNT and YENEEA. CDR3 sequence: CASSHDRVVGETQYF. The CDR3 DNA reads TGTGCCAGCAGCCACGACAGGGTGGTAGGAGAGACCCAGTACTTC.

This clone was picked up a small number of times. The V and J genes are TRBV6-5 and TRBJ1-1; D is ambiguous. Trimming removed 7 bases at V and 5 bases at J, with 17 bases between. CDR1 is MNHEY and CDR2 is SVGAGI in the germline V gene. There are 14 residues in the CDR3. The CDR3 DNA is TGTGCCAGCAAAATGGGCTCGGCGGGAACTGAAGCTTTCTTT. Translated: CASKMGSAGTEAFF.

The gene calls are TRBV3-1 (or the pseudogene TRBV3-2) and TRBJ1-3; TRBD1 matches 10 bases. The CDR3 runs to 16 residues. CDR1 is LGHDT, CDR2 YNNKEL, per germline (reference sequence). The V and J ends lost 4 bases and 2 bases, in that order; junction bases with no gene match: 5. The CDR3, as DNA: TGTGCCAGCAGCCGCCGACAGGGGGCCGCTGGAAACACCATATATTTT. Protein product: CASSRRQGAAGNTIYF.

The CDR3 is CASSQDSVNEQFF. The CDR3 coding sequence is TGCGCCAGCAGCCAAGATAGTGTGAATGAGCAGTTCTTC. The genes are TRBV4-3 and TRBJ2-1, with unresolved D. The CDR3 is 13 residues long. CDR1 LGHNA and CDR2 YSLEER come from the germline V gene. V was clipped by 0 bases and J by 7 bases, with 7 bases between them.

The sample holds a few counts of this clone. The rearrangement uses TRBV5-1 and TRBJ1-6; D is uncertain. CDR1 and CDR2 from the germline V gene are SGHRS and YFSETQ. Trimming removed 4 bases from V and 7 bases from J, with 15 bases in between. The CDR3 runs 15 residues. The CDR3 sequence is CASSPVDGRNSPLHF. The CDR3 DNA reads TGCGCCAGCAGCCCCGTTGATGGGAGGAATTCACCCCTCCACTTT.

The V call is TRBV7-2, the J call TRBJ2-7; D is perhaps TRBD1 (6 bases). Germline V CDR1 and CDR2: SGHTA, FQGNSA. The V gene lost 5 bases and the J gene lost 0 bases, with 11 bases spanning the gap. CDR3 size: 14 residues. The DNA for the CDR3 is TGTGCCAGCAGCGCAACGGGACACTCCTACGAGCAGTACTTC. Translated, it gives CASSATGHSYEQYF. Based on the CDR3 plus reference TRBV7-2 and TRBJ2-7, the full variable domain is GAGVSQSPSNKVTEKGKDVELRCDPISGHTALYWYRQSLGQGLEFLIYFQGNSAPDKSGLPSDRFSAERTGGSVSTLTIQRTQQEDSAVYLCASSATGHSYEQYFGPGTRLTVT.

Concerning this clone itself: The junction departs from germline at one end; a sequencing error may be responsible. The V call is TRBV3-1 (or the pseudogene TRBV3-2), the J call TRBJ1-2; unclear D gene. Per germline, CDR1 LGHDT and CDR2 YNNKEL (reference sequence). The length of the CDR3 is 12 residues. CDR3 residues: CASSQSNNGYTF. The CDR3 DNA follows: TGTGCCAGCAGCCAAAGTAACAATGGCTACACCTTC.

The V gene is TRBV5-6, the J gene TRBJ2-7, with D possibly TRBD2 on 5 matching bases. This CDR3 has 15 amino acids. V lost 1 base and J lost 0, with 11 bases in between. Germline CDR1 and CDR2: SGHDT and YYEEEE. CDR3 region: CASSLIGGRSYEQYF. Here the CDR3 DNA reads TGTGCCAGCAGCTTGATCGGCGGGCGCTCCTACGAGCAGTACTTC.

The genes are TRBV6-2 or TRBV6-3 and TRBJ2-5; possibly TRBD1 for D (6 bases). Trimming cost V 6 bases and J 6 bases, with 20 bases left between them. In germline, CDR1 is MNHEY, CDR2 SVGEGT. CDR3 length equals 15 residues. The CDR3 loop reads CASSPRGQGLKTQYF. The CDR3 DNA reads TGTGCCAGCAGCCCCCGCGGGCAGGGGTTGAAGACCCAGTACTTC.

The CDR3 DNA sequence: TGTGCCAGCAGTTCCCCTGCAGGAGAAGCTTTCTTT. It is translated as CASSSPAGEAFF. The gene calls are TRBV7-9 and TRBJ1-1; D unclear. The V gene lost 6 bases and the J gene lost 8 bases, with 13 bases spanning the gap. The germline gives CDR1 SEHNR, CDR2 FQNEAQ (reference sequence). The CDR3 extends over 12 amino acids.